A selection of T cell receptor beta chains follows, all from one sample in a study of CD8+ T cells in alopecia areata. Produced via immunoSEQ multiplex PCR; TCRdb's table is partial and in-frame only. The sample shows about 170,000 clones, roughly 66% of them seen only once. The material sequenced was CD8+ T cells sorted from blood, taken at week 0. Receptors originate from a human donor with alopecia areata. Each CDR3 is given with its conserved first and last residue. Fields, in order: J gene, V gene, D gene, clone size, CDR3 protein, CDR3 DNA. The D gene is left open where the match is weak. Expanded clones get a size class; other rows say once, few or many, or leave the size out.

TRBJ2-2 | TRBV29-1 | NA | few | CSVEVPLIGVHGYTGELFF | TGCAGCGTTGAAGTACCCCTCATCGGGGTTCATGGGTACACCGGGGAGCTGTTTTTT
TRBJ1-1 | TRBV5-1 | NA | NA | CASSLTGPSTEAFF | TGCGCCAGCAGCTTGACAGGGCCGTCCACTGAAGCTTTCTTT
TRBJ1-1 | TRBV5-1 | NA | many | CASSFGGPYEAFF | TGCGCCAGCAGCTTTGGGGGACCATATGAAGCTTTCTTT
TRBJ2-5 | TRBV7-9 | NA | NA | CASSSPIGVNPETQYF | TGTGCCAGCAGCTCCCCTATAGGGGTAAACCCGGAGACCCAGTACTTC
TRBJ2-7 | TRBV29-1 | TRBD1 | few | CSVPGQGAREQYF | TGCAGCGTTCCGGGACAGGGGGCGCGGGAGCAGTACTTC
TRBJ1-5 | TRBV25-1 | NA | few | CASQTGNIGPQHF | TGTGCCAGCCAGACAGGAAACATCGGGCCCCAGCATTTT
TRBJ2-1 | TRBV10-3 | NA | NA | CAITTPSNEQFF | TGTGCCATCACTACTCCAAGCAATGAGCAGTTCTTC
TRBJ1-6 | TRBV27 | NA | few | CASSLLGSSYNSPLHF | TGTGCCAGCAGTTTACTGGGTAGCTCCTATAATTCACCCCTCCACTTT
TRBJ1-2 | TRBV7-9 | TRBD1 | NA | CASSLGDRVYGYTF | TGTGCCAGCAGCTTAGGTGACAGGGTTTATGGCTACACCTTC
TRBJ1-5 | TRBV25-1 | NA | few | CASSEGSRPGGNQPQHF | TGTGCCAGCAGTGAAGGGTCCCGGCCAGGGGGCAATCAGCCCCAGCATTTT
TRBJ1-5 | TRBV27 | NA | NA | CASRGALGQPQHF | TGTGCCAGCAGGGGTGCCCTCGGGCAGCCCCAGCATTTT
TRBJ1-1 | TRBV6-5 | TRBD1 | few | CASSSQGAGWAFF | TGTGCCAGCAGTTCACAGGGGGCGGGTTGGGCTTTCTTT
TRBJ1-2 | TRBV30 | NA | NA | CAWSVRLKDLYGYTF | TGTGCCTGGAGTGTACGATTGAAGGACCTCTATGGCTACACCTTC
TRBJ2-7 | TRBV5-1 | NA | NA | CASNGASGALYEQYF | TGCGCCAGCAACGGGGCGTCAGGGGCGCTCTACGAGCAGTACTTC
TRBJ2-5 | TRBV11-2 | NA | NA | CASSPGSETQYF | TGTGCCAGCAGCCCCGGATCGGAGACCCAGTACTTC
TRBJ1-6 | TRBV10-3 | TRBD1 | few | CAISESGQGDHSPLHF | TGTGCCATCAGTGAGTCGGGACAGGGGGACCACTCACCCCTCCACTTT
TRBJ2-7 | TRBV5-1 | TRBD1 | NA | CASSPGTGTTEQYF | TGCGCCAGCAGCCCGGGGACAGGGACCACCGAGCAGTACTTC
TRBJ2-4 | TRBV5-6 | TRBD2 | NA | CASSRRTSGGLAKNIQYF | TGTGCCAGCAGCCGTCGGACTAGCGGGGGACTAGCCAAAAACATTCAGTACTTC
TRBJ2-7 | TRBV30 | NA | NA | CAWTLGDYEQYF | TGTGCCTGGACCCTGGGGGACTACGAGCAGTACTTC
TRBJ2-7 | TRBV6-5 | TRBD1 | NA | CASTPTGVSYEQYF | TGTGCCAGCACTCCAACAGGGGTAAGCTACGAGCAGTACTTC
TRBJ2-3 | TRBV5-1 | NA | NA | CASSPVDSGTFTDTQYF | TGCGCCAGCAGCCCGGTCGATAGCGGAACCTTCACAGATACGCAGTATTTT
TRBJ1-2 | TRBV20-1 | NA | few | CSARRDGYTF | TGCAGTGCTAGACGGGATGGCTACACCTTC
TRBJ1-5 | TRBV30 | NA | NA | CAWSVPGRPSRNQPQHF | TGTGCCTGGAGTGTACCTGGCCGACCAAGCCGCAATCAGCCCCAGCATTTT
TRBJ2-7 | TRBV4-1 | TRBD1 | NA | CASSQGQGAGEQYF | TGCGCCAGCAGCCAAGGACAGGGGGCTGGTGAGCAGTACTTC
TRBJ2-3 | TRBV11-1 | TRBD1 | few | CASSLGQGDLDTQYF | TGTGCCAGCAGCCTAGGACAGGGGGATCTGGATACGCAGTATTTT
TRBJ2-3 | TRBV25-1 | NA | NA | CASKRGDTQYF | TGTGCCAGCAAAAGGGGGGATACGCAGTATTTT
TRBJ2-5 | TRBV7-6 | TRBD2 | NA | CASSPGTKTAKTQYF | TGTGCCAGCAGCCCCGGGACTAAGACAGCAAAGACCCAGTACTTC
TRBJ2-1 | TRBV2 | TRBD1 | NA | CASSDYRGRDNEQFF | TGTGCCAGCAGTGACTACAGGGGGCGCGACAATGAGCAGTTCTTC
TRBJ2-1 | TRBV4-1 | NA | NA | CASSQVRGTYNEQFF | TGCGCCAGCAGCCAAGTACGGGGGACATACAATGAGCAGTTCTTC
TRBJ2-1 | TRBV7-8 | TRBD2 | once | CAGSLAKTSGGASEQFF | TGTGCCGGCAGCTTAGCAAAGACTAGCGGGGGGGCGAGTGAGCAGTTCTTC
TRBJ1-2 | TRBV29-1 | NA | NA | CSAHPTVEGGYTF | TGCAGCGCCCACCCCACAGTAGAGGGTGGCTACACCTTC
TRBJ2-7 | TRBV18 | NA | NA | CASSPRGLTPYEQYF | TGTGCCAGCTCACCAAGAGGTCTCACACCCTACGAGCAGTACTTC
TRBJ2-2 | TRBV9 | NA | NA | CASSGLSNTGELFF | TGTGCCAGCAGCGGACTATCGAACACCGGGGAGCTGTTTTTT
TRBJ2-7 | TRBV10-2 | TRBD2 | few | CASSEGLVGYEQYF | TGCGCCAGCAGTGAGGGACTAGTAGGTTACGAGCAGTACTTC
TRBJ2-2 | TRBV9 | NA | once | CASSSRSPAGELFF | TGTGCCAGCAGCTCCAGGTCCCCGGCCGGGGAGCTGTTTTTT
TRBJ2-7 | TRBV4-1 | TRBD1 | NA | CASSQADRSSYEQYF | TGCGCCAGCAGCCAGGCGGACAGGTCCTCCTACGAGCAGTACTTC
TRBJ1-5 | TRBV25-1 | TRBD1 | few | CASSAGTGGNQPQHF | TGTGCCAGCAGTGCCGGGACAGGGGGTAATCAGCCCCAGCATTTT
TRBJ2-2 | TRBV5-4 | NA | NA | CASSAHGGSNTGELFF | TGTGCCAGCAGCGCACACGGCGGATCGAACACCGGGGAGCTGTTTTTT
TRBJ2-1 | TRBV10-3 | NA | few | CAITQDSYNEQFF | TGTGCCATCACCCAGGACAGTTACAATGAGCAGTTCTTC
TRBJ1-3 | TRBV4-1 | NA | few | CASSLRGQDAIYF | TGCGCCAGCAGCCTTCGTGGGCAGGACGCCATATATTTT
TRBJ2-2 | TRBV7-9 | NA | NA | CASRPRLRDTGELFF | TGTGCCAGCAGACCTCGATTACGGGACACCGGGGAGCTGTTTTTT